This T cell receptor (beta chain) was profiled in a study of blood T cell repertoires in COVID-19. Overall study: Sites in the United States, Italy and Spain provided acute and convalescent COVID-19 samples. PBMCs, B-cell-depleted T cells, or T cells were the source of the cDNA or gDNA that made up the material.

Sequencing used immunoSEQ multiplex PCR; TCRdb keeps in-frame clones, though not all of them. The sample records over 100,000 clones, around 86% being singletons. The V and J ends lost 3 bases and 14 bases respectively, with 25 bases between them. This CDR3 has 15 residues. The germline V gene has CDR1 KGHSH and CDR2 LQKENI. The chain joins TRBV18 to TRBJ1-1; TRBD1 is a possible D gene (6 bases). The receptor was derived from a man aged 35 to 55 with acute or convalescent COVID-19. Sequenced: peripheral blood. CDR3 protein: CASSPSNQGLGKGFF. CDR3 bases: TGTGCCAGCTCACCGTCTAACCAGGGGCTGGGGAAAGGCTTCTTT.